These 10 T cell receptor beta chains originate from one sample sequenced in a study of T cells in Graves' hyperthyroidism and ophthalmopathy. What was amplified from RNA transcripts were TCR beta CDR3 regions. Carried out on the TCR CDR3, a first-round RT-PCR used the HTBI primer set. TCRdb reanalysed the multiplex PCR reads using MiXCR and keeps one entry per CDR3 protein. The sample records around 300,000 distinct CDR3 sequences, about 25% being singletons. Material: blood. The receptor source for this set is a man aged 40-49 years with Graves' hyperthyroidism that later progressed to Graves' ophthalmopathy.

This clonotype was counted many times. The rearrangement joins TRBV12-3 or TRBV12-4 to TRBJ1-6, with 10 bases that match TRBD1. The CDR3 loop spans 14 amino acids. The V segment lost 8 bases and the J segment 7 bases; nucleotides outside the gene matches: 5. CDR3 nucleotide sequence: TGTGCCAGCGGGGACAGGGGCGCCAATTCACCCCTCCACTTT. It is translated as CASGDRGANSPLHF.

Many counts were recorded for this clonotype. The gene calls are TRBV25-1 and TRBJ2-5; 8 nucleotides agree with TRBD2. Germline values: CDR1 MGHDK, CDR2 SYGVNS. This CDR3 comprises 15 residues. V was clipped by 8 bases and J by 5 bases; unmatched bases: 13. The CDR3 reads CASSSPGRAPETQYF. The CDR3 nucleotides read TGTGCCAGCTCCAGCCCCGGGAGGGCCCCGGAGACCCAGTACTTC. Full variable domain (rest looked up from reference TRBV25-1 and TRBJ2-5): EADIYQTPRYLVIGTGKKITLECSQTMGHDKMYWYQQDPGMELHLIHYSYGVNSTEKGDLSSESTVSRIRTEHFPLTLESARPSHTSQYLCASSSPGRAPETQYFGPGTRLLVL.

In this sample, this clonotype turned up many times. Here the CDR3 DNA reads TGTGCCAGCAGTTACTCATACGGACCAAGAAACATTCAGTACTTC. This gives the protein CASSYSYGPRNIQYF. V and J are TRBV6-5 and TRBJ2-4; D is uncertain. The CDR3 is 15 amino acids. The V gene's germline CDR1 is MNHEY and CDR2 SVGAGI. Trimming removed 0 bases from V and 6 bases from J, with 12 bases in between.

Ten or more counts support this clonotype. The chain has TRBV30 and TRBJ1-1; 12 bases are a match to TRBD1. Germline loops: CDR1 GTSNPN, CDR2 SVGIG (reference sequence). The V and J ends lost 4 bases and 4 bases, in that order; junction bases with no gene match: 7. The CDR3 is 15 residues long. In DNA, the CDR3 is TGTGCCTGGACCGACCGGGACAGGGGGCTCACTGAAGCTTTCTTT. Its protein is CAWTDRDRGLTEAFF.

V gene TRBV24-1 combines with J gene TRBJ2-2, with unresolved D. The CDR3 contains 15 residues. The ends were cut back, 5 bases at V and 5 bases at J, with 14 bases in the middle. Germline loops: CDR1 KGHDR, CDR2 SFDVKD. As DNA, the CDR3 is TGTGCCACCAGTGGTCTCCGGGCTTCTACCGGGGAGCTGTTTTTT. It yields the protein CATSGLRASTGELFF.

This clonotype was recorded at least ten times. This chain connects TRBV12-3 or TRBV12-4 to TRBJ2-2; unclear D gene. V lost 3 bases to trimming and J lost 5 bases, with 10 bases between them. The CDR3 covers 14 residues. In DNA, the CDR3 is TGTGCCAGCAGTTTGAACTTACCAACCGGGGAGCTGTTTTTT. It specifies CASSLNLPTGELFF.

This clonotype was counted at least ten times. The chain couples TRBV6-1 to TRBJ1-3, with unresolved D. V was shortened by 8 bases and J by 0 bases, with 8 bases between the two germline ends. The CDR3 contains 13 residues. CDR1 is MNHNS and CDR2 is SASEGT in the germline V gene. CDR3 coding DNA: TGTGCCAGCGTCGGACCCTCTGGAAACACCATATATTTT. The encoded protein is CASVGPSGNTIYF.

The V and J genes are TRBV11-2 and TRBJ1-3; 9 bases agree with TRBD1. The CDR3 is made up of 15 amino acids. Unmatched junction bases numbered 5, after V lost 5 bases and J lost 3 bases. Germline V gives CDR1 SGHAT, CDR2 FQNNGV. The DNA of the CDR3 is TGTGCCAGCAGCGGAACGACAGGGGGTGGAAACACCATATATTTT. Translating it yields CASSGTTGGGNTIYF.

This clonotype showed up many times. The rearrangement joins TRBV25-1 to TRBJ2-7; D is undetermined. V shed 3 bases and J shed 2 bases, with 5 bases lying between them. The CDR3 is made up of 12 amino acids. CDR1 is MGHDK, CDR2 SYGVNS, per germline. CDR3 residues: CASSDLTYEQYF. CDR3 nucleotide sequence: TGTGCCAGCAGTGACCTTACCTACGAGCAGTACTTC.

Here the CDR3 reads CAWSVGGSSYEQYF. Here the CDR3 DNA reads TGTGCCTGGAGTGTAGGCGGGAGCTCCTACGAGCAGTACTTC. V gene TRBV30 combines with J gene TRBJ2-7; the match to TRBD2 covers 7 bases. Trimming at V came to 0 bases and at J to 0 bases, leaving 2 bases not matched to a gene. The CDR3 covers 14 residues. Germline V gene data show CDR1 as GTSNPN and CDR2 as SVGIG (reference sequence). The complete variable domain, with remaining parts taken from reference TRBV30 and TRBJ2-7, reads SQTIHQWPATLVQPVGSPLSLECTVEGTSNPNLYWYRQAAGRGLQLLFYSVGIGQISSEVPQNLSASRPQDRQFILSSKKLLLSDSGFYLCAWSVGGSSYEQYFGPGTRLTVT.